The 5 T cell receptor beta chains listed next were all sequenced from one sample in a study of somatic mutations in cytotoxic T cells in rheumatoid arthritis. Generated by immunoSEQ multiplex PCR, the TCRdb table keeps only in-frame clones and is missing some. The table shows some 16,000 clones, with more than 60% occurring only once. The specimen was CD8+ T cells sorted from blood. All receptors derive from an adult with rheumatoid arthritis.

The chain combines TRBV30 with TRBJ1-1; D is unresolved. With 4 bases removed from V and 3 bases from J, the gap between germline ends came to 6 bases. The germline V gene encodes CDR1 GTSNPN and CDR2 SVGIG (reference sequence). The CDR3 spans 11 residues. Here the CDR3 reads CAWTRDTEAFF. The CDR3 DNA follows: TGTGCCTGGACTCGGGACACTGAAGCTTTCTTT.

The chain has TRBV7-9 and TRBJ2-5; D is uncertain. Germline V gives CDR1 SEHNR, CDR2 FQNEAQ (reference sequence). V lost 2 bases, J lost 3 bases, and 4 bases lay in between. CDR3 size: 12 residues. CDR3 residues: CASSLIEETQYF. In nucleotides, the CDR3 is TGTGCCAGCAGCTTAATAGAAGAGACCCAGTACTTC.

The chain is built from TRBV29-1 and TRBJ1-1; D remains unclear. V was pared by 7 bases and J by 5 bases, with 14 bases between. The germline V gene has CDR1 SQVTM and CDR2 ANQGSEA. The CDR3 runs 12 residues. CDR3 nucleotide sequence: TGCAGCGCCTACCGTGCGGGGACTGAAGCTTTCTTT. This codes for CSAYRAGTEAFF.

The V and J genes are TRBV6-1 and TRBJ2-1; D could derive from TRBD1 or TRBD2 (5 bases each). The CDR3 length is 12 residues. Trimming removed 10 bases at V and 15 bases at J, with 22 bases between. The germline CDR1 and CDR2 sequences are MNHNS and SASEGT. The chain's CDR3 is CAIISGPPIWFF. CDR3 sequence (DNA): TGTGCCATCATCTCGGGGCCCCCGATATGGTTCTTC.

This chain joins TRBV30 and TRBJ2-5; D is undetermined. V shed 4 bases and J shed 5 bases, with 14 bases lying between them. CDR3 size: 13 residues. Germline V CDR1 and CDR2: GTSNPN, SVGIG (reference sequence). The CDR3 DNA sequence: TGTGCCTGGAATCTAGTTAGTGGGGAGACCCAGTACTTC. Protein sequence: CAWNLVSGETQYF. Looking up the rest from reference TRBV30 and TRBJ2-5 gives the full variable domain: SQTIHQWPATLVQPVGSPLSLECTVEGTSNPNLYWYRQAAGRGLQLLFYSVGIGQISSEVPQNLSASRPQDRQFILSSKKLLLSDSGFYLCAWNLVSGETQYFGPGTRLLVL.